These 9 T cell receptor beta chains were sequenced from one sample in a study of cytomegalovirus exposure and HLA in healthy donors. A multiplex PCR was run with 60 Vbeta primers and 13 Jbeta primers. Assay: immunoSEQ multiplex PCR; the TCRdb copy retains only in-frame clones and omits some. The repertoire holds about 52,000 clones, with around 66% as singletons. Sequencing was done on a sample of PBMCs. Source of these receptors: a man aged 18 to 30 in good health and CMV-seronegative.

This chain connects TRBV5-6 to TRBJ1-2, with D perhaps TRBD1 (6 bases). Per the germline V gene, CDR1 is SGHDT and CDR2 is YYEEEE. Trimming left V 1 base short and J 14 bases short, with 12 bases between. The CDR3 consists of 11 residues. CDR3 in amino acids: CASSLNSDRTF. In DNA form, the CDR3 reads TGTGCCAGCAGCTTGAACAGCGACAGGACCTTC.

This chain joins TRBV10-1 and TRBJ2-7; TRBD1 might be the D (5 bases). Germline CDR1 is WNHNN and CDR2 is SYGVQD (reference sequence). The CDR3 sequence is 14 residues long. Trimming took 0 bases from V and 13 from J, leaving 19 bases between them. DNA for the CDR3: TGCGCCAGCAGTGAGTCGATGGGTACAGGCTCTTTTTACTTC. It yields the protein CASSESMGTGSFYF.

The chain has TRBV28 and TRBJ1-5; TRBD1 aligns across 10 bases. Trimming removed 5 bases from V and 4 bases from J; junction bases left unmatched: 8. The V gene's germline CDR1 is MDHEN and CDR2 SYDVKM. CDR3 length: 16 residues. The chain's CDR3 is CASSTSTGGRNQPQHF. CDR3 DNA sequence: TGTGCCAGCAGTACCTCGACAGGGGGCCGTAATCAGCCCCAGCATTTT.

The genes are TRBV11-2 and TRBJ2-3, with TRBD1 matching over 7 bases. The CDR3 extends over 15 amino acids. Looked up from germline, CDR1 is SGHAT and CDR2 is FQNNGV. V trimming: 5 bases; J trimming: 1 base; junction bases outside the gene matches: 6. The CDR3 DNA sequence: TGTGCCAGCAGCCAGGACAGGAGCCGCACAGATACGCAGTATTTT. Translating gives CASSQDRSRTDTQYF.

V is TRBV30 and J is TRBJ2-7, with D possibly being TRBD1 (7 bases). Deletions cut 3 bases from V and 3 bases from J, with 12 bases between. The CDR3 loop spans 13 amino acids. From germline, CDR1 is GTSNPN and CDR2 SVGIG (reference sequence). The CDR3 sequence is CAWRGQGGYEQYF. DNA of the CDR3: TGTGCCTGGAGAGGGCAGGGGGGCTACGAGCAGTACTTC.

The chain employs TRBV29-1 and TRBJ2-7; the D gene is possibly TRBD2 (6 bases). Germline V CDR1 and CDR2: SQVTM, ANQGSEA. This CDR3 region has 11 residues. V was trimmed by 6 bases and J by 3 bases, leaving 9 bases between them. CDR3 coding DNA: TGCAGCGTACAGACTAGCTACGAGCAGTACTTC. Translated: CSVQTSYEQYF.

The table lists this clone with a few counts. CDR3 sequence reads: CASSQVGEDEQYF. In nucleotides, the CDR3 is TGTGCCAGCAGCCAAGTTGGGGAGGACGAGCAGTACTTC. The J gene is TRBJ2-7, the V gene TRBV4-2; D may be TRBD2 (6 bases). The germline V and J ends were trimmed by 1 base and 5 bases, with 9 bases remaining between them. The length of the CDR3 is 13 residues. Germline CDR1 and CDR2: LGHNA and YNFKEQ.

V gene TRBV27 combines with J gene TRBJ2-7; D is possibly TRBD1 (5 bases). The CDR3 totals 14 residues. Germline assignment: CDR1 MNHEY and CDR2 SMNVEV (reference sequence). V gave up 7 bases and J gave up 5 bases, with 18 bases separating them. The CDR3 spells CASNIQAAWDEQYF. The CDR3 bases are TGTGCCAGCAACATACAGGCGGCGTGGGACGAGCAGTACTTC.

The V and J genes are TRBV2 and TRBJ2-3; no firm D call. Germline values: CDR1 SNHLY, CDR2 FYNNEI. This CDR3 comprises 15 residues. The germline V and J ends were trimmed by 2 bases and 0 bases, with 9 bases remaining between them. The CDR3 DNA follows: TGTGCCAGCAGTGAACGGGTCATAAGCACAGATACGCAGTATTTT. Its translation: CASSERVISTDTQYF. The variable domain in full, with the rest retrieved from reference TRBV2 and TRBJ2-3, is EPEVTQTPSHQVTQMGQEVILRCVPISNHLYFYWYRQILGQKVEFLVSFYNNEISEKSEIFDDQFSVERPDGSNFTLKIRSTKLEDSAMYFCASSERVISTDTQYFGPGTRLTVL.